The rows below give T cell receptor beta chains drawn from one sample of a study of shared clonotypes between healthy human individuals. Assay used: immunoSEQ multiplex PCR; TCRdb lists only in-frame clones, some missing. The sample holds roughly 2.6 million clones, around 90% seen once. The sequencing sample was made of naive CD4+ T cells sorted from blood. The receptors here all came from a man younger than 35 in good health. Both conserved end residues are part of each CDR3. D genes are given only for firm matches. Rows may omit the clone size; those that give it use once, few, many or a size class.

v_gene,abundance,j_gene,d_gene,CDR3nt,CDR3aa
TRBV19,-,TRBJ2-3,-,TGTGCCAGTAGTATAAATATTGGGGTGCCAGATACGCAGTATTTT,CASSINIGVPDTQYF
TRBV30,-,TRBJ2-5,-,TGTGCCTGGAGTCAGGGGGGGACAAAGACCCAGTACTTC,CAWSQGGTKTQYF
TRBV5-1,-,TRBJ2-1,-,TGCGCCAGCAGCCCGGGGTTAAACACCTACAATGAGCAGTTCTTC,CASSPGLNTYNEQFF
TRBV7-3,-,TRBJ2-7,TRBD1,TGTGCCAGCGCGGGACAGGGGCGTTCCTACGAGCAGTACTTC,CASAGQGRSYEQYF
TRBV7-1,-,TRBJ1-4,-,TGTGCCAGCAGCCCTTCCCCGGTGGGCGGTGAAAAACTGTTTTTT,CASSPSPVGGEKLFF
TRBV19,-,TRBJ2-3,TRBD2,TGTGCCAGTAGTATGGAAGCGGGGGTACCAGATACGCAGTATTTT,CASSMEAGVPDTQYF
TRBV5-1,-,TRBJ1-2,-,TGCGCCAGCAGCTCAACTGCGGGGGGTTATGGCTACACCTTC,CASSSTAGGYGYTF
TRBV7-2,-,TRBJ1-5,TRBD1,TGTGCCAGCAGCCAAGGACAGGGGTCTCGGTCGGGCAATCAGCCCCAGCATTTT,CASSQGQGSRSGNQPQHF
TRBV28,once,TRBJ1-1,TRBD1,TGTGCCAGCAGTAGCGGGACAGGGCTAGGGAACACTGAAGCTTTCTTT,CASSSGTGLGNTEAFF
TRBV5-1,-,TRBJ2-5,TRBD1,TGCGCCAGCAGACAGGGGCTCCAAGAGACCCAGTACTTC,CASRQGLQETQYF
TRBV6-6,-,TRBJ2-3,TRBD2,TGTGCCAGCAGTTACGTGCTAGCGGGGGGGCCAGATACGCAGTATTTT,CASSYVLAGGPDTQYF
TRBV5-1,-,TRBJ2-3,TRBD2,TGCGCCAGCAGCTTGGCGGGAGGGCCCACAGATACGCAGTATTTT,CASSLAGGPTDTQYF
TRBV7-6,-,TRBJ1-1,-,TGTGCCAGCAGCTTACTACAGAACACTGAAGCTTTCTTT,CASSLLQNTEAFF
TRBV6-1,-,TRBJ2-7,TRBD2,TGTGCCAGCAGTCGCCTGGAGCGGGGGGCAGGGGAGCAGTACTTC,CASSRLERGAGEQYF
TRBV6-6,-,TRBJ2-3,TRBD2,TGTGCCAGCAGTCATTCAGCGGGGTTGACAGATACGCAGTATTTT,CASSHSAGLTDTQYF
TRBV6-5,-,TRBJ2-5,-,TGTGCCAGCAGTCCTGTTGAGGGGACCCAGTACTTC,CASSPVEGTQYF
TRBV15,-,TRBJ2-3,TRBD1,TGTGCCACTGGACAGGGGGGGAGCACAGATACGCAGTATTTT,CATGQGGSTDTQYF
TRBV5-4,-,TRBJ1-2,TRBD1,TGTGCCAGCAGCTTGGCCGCACAGGGGGCAGGCGGCTACACCTTC,CASSLAAQGAGGYTF
TRBV6-4,-,TRBJ1-2,-,TGTGCCAGCACCGGGACTTCCCGGTGGGCTGTAGGGTATGGCTACACCTTC,CASTGTSRWAVGYGYTF
TRBV18,once,TRBJ2-1,-,TGTGCCAGCTCACAGGGTACTCTCAATGAGCAGTTCTTC,CASSQGTLNEQFF
TRBV6-5,-,TRBJ1-1,-,TGTGCCAGCAGTTACGGGGGATCCCTTAAGGCTGAAGCTTTCTTT,CASSYGGSLKAEAFF
TRBV18,-,TRBJ2-5,-,TGTGCCAGCTCACCGATAGGGAAAGAGACCCAGTACTTC,CASSPIGKETQYF
TRBV18,-,TRBJ2-5,TRBD1,TGTGCCAGCTCACAGGAACAGGGGTTACAAGAGACCCAGTACTTC,CASSQEQGLQETQYF
TRBV29-1,-,TRBJ1-2,-,TGCAGCGTTGAATGGGGTCCCGCCTATGGCTACACCTTC,CSVEWGPAYGYTF
TRBV19,-,TRBJ2-7,-,TGTGCCAGTAGTTCAATCCTGCGGGACGGCTACGAGCAGTACTTC,CASSSILRDGYEQYF
TRBV6-4,-,TRBJ2-3,TRBD1,TGTGCCAGCAGTGAGGGACAGGGGTCCGAGACAGATACGCAGTATTTT,CASSEGQGSETDTQYF
TRBV7-6,once,TRBJ2-1,TRBD2,TGTGCCAGCAGCTCGGGACTAGCGGGAGTGTGGGAGCAGTTCTTC,CASSSGLAGVWEQFF
TRBV4-3,-,TRBJ1-3,TRBD1,TGCGCCAGCAGCCAGGGAACCGGGACAGCTGGAAACACCATATATTTT,CASSQGTGTAGNTIYF
TRBV27,-,TRBJ1-1,-,TGTGCCAGCAGTTTAACGGGGATGTCAAACACTGAAGCTTTCTTT,CASSLTGMSNTEAFF
TRBV18,-,TRBJ2-7,-,TGTGCCAGCTCACCACCAGGTGGGGGATCCACAGAGGAGCAGTACTTC,CASSPPGGGSTEEQYF
TRBV29-1,once,TRBJ1-4,TRBD1,TGCAGCGCGGGAACAGGGGAAGGATTTGAAAAACTGTTTTTT,CSAGTGEGFEKLFF
TRBV6-5,-,TRBJ2-5,-,TGTGCCAGCAGTAGGGGGTACCAAGAGACCCAGTACTTC,CASSRGYQETQYF
TRBV6-6,-,TRBJ2-3,TRBD1,TGTGCCAGCAGAAGCCGGGACAGGGCGACAGATACGCAGTATTTT,CASRSRDRATDTQYF
TRBV6-1,-,TRBJ2-5,TRBD1,TGTGCCAGCACTGACAGGGCCGTAGAGACCCAGTACTTC,CASTDRAVETQYF
TRBV5-6,-,TRBJ1-6,TRBD1,TGTGCCAGCAGCACGGGGACAGGGGTAAATAATTCACCCCTCCACTTT,CASSTGTGVNNSPLHF
TRBV30,-,TRBJ1-4,-,TGTGCCTGGAGTGTAACCGCAGAAAAACTGTTTTTT,CAWSVTAEKLFF
TRBV14,-,TRBJ2-2,-,TGTGCCAGCAGCCAAAGGCCGGGAGTGGTCGGGGAGCTGTTTTTT,CASSQRPGVVGELFF
TRBV18,-,TRBJ1-5,-,TGTGCCAGCTCACCCTCCACTCAGAATCAGCCCCAGCATTTT,CASSPSTQNQPQHF
TRBV6-4,-,TRBJ2-5,-,TGTGCCAGCAGTGATATGGGGGGGGCCGGAATCCAAGAGACCCAGTACTTC,CASSDMGGAGIQETQYF
TRBV9,-,TRBJ2-5,-,TGTGCCAGCAGCGACCAATTCCAAGAGACCCAGTACTTC,CASSDQFQETQYF
TRBV6-5,-,TRBJ1-3,-,TGTGCCAGCAGTCCACAGGTCTCTGGAAACACCATATATTTT,CASSPQVSGNTIYF
TRBV7-9,-,TRBJ2-7,-,TGTGCCAGCAGCTTAACCCGGGCGACAGGAGCCTACGAGCAGTACTTC,CASSLTRATGAYEQYF
TRBV19,-,TRBJ2-7,TRBD1,TGTGCCAGTAGTATTGGACAGGACTCCTACGAGCAGTACTTC,CASSIGQDSYEQYF
TRBV9,-,TRBJ2-2,-,TGTGCCAGCAGCGCTACTACGAACACCGGGGAGCTGTTTTTT,CASSATTNTGELFF
TRBV7-2,-,TRBJ2-7,TRBD1,TGTGCCAGCAGCTGGGGACAGTTGTCCTACGAGCAGTACTTC,CASSWGQLSYEQYF
TRBV14,few,TRBJ2-6,-,TGTGCCAGCAGCCAAGAAGGGAACTCTGGGGCCAACGTCCTGACTTTC,CASSQEGNSGANVLTF
TRBV6-5,-,TRBJ1-6,-,TGTGCCAGCAGTTACACCAGGGACCGTTATAATTCACCCCTCCACTTT,CASSYTRDRYNSPLHF
TRBV5-1,once,TRBJ1-1,-,TGCGCCAGCAACCTCAGTCCGGGGACCACTGAAGCTTTCTTT,CASNLSPGTTEAFF
TRBV10-1,once,TRBJ1-1,TRBD1,TGCGCCAGCTCGGAAACAGGGGCGGTCACTGAAGCTTTCTTT,CASSETGAVTEAFF
TRBV5-8,-,TRBJ1-4,-,TGTGCCAGCAGCTTGGTCCGAAGAGAAAAACTGTTTTTT,CASSLVRREKLFF
TRBV5-1,-,TRBJ2-5,-,TGCGCCAGCAGCTTGTCGGCAGGGAAACAAGAGACCCAGTACTTC,CASSLSAGKQETQYF
TRBV18,-,TRBJ2-3,-,TGTGCCAGCTCACCTACCGGACAGACCCGCCCAGATACGCAGTATTTT,CASSPTGQTRPDTQYF
TRBV5-6,-,TRBJ1-1,TRBD1,TGTGCCAGCAGCGATGCCGGACAGGGCAACACTGAAGCTTTCTTT,CASSDAGQGNTEAFF